This T cell receptor beta chain was captured by sequencing in a study of shared clonotypes between healthy human individuals. The overall study: In total, the donors were a couple of women and a few men aged 18 to 49.

This CDR3 spans 17 amino acids. Germline CDR1 reads SEHNR; CDR2 reads FQNEAQ (reference sequence). V trimming: 4 bases; J trimming: 0 bases; junction bases outside the gene matches: 9. Positively selected for CCR7, the CD45RO-negative cells used as naive CD8 cells excluded terminally differentiated effector memory CD45RA+ cells. Comment on this clone: Its specificity is not known.

Overall study results and limits: Though the depth was large, rarefaction showed that sorted-subset sequencing was incomplete.

The data were produced by immunoSEQ multiplex PCR, yet TCRdb's version contains in-frame clones alone and is incomplete. The table has about 2 million clones, roughly 95% seen once. This chain links TRBV7-9 with TRBJ2-7, with 10 bases aligning to TRBD2. Sequenced input: naive CD8+ T cells sorted from blood. The source of this sequence is a man between 18 and 35 years old in good health. CDR3 in DNA: TGTGCCAGCAGCTCCCTAATAGCGGGGGGACCCTCCTACGAGCAGTACTTC. Protein product: CASSSLIAGGPSYEQYF.